This T cell receptor beta chain was profiled in a study of shared T cell receptors in the human thymus. Germline-derived CDR1 and CDR2 are KGHSH and LQKENI. Trimming at V came to 0 bases and at J to 3 bases, leaving 13 bases not matched to a gene. This CDR3 has 18 amino acids. Only in-frame clones appear in the TCRdb table, and some are missing; sequencing was by immunoSEQ multiplex PCR. The table lists around 730,000 clones, approximately 85% of them singletons. The same specimen was also included in a second study, on human thymus T cells. Per that study: Corrective cardiac surgery supplied the resected thymus tissue. Seemingly biased V and J gene usage marked thymic and blood repertoires. Related reports documented highly overlapping thymic repertoires among unrelated individuals.

The origin of this receptor is a girl less than two years old with a congenital heart defect. The sequenced sample was thymocytes. V gene TRBV18 combines with J gene TRBJ1-2; 7 bases match TRBD1. CDR3 coding DNA: TGTGCCAGCTCACCACCGAAACACGAACAGGGGTCCCACTATGGCTACACCTTC. Its translation is CASSPPKHEQGSHYGYTF. Supplemented by reference TRBV18 and TRBJ1-2, the full variable domain reads NAGVMQNPRHLVRRRGQEARLRCSPMKGHSHVYWYRQLPEEGLKFMVYLQKENIIDESGMPKERFSAEFPKEGPSILRIQQVVRGDSAAYFCASSPPKHEQGSHYGYTFGSGTRLTVV.